What follows are 20 T cell receptor beta chains derived from one specimen sequenced in a study of T cell repertoires in cytomegalovirus infection. Antigens of these TCRs are unknown. TCRdb fed the reads into MiXCR, producing one record per CDR3 protein. The table includes 650,000 to 900,000 distinct CDR3 sequences, 25% to 35% detected once. This material consisted of cultured CD8+ T cells from PBMCs, taken from culture after CMV antigen stimulation. These TCRs come from a human donor in good health (CMV status not recorded). Some clones in this sample may be carry-over from other donors' samples.

This clonotype occurred many times. The chain is built from TRBV7-2 and TRBJ1-3; no clear D. Germline V CDR1 and CDR2: SGHTA, FQGNSA. Between the trimmed V and J ends, which lost 7 bases and 7 bases, there was a span of 14 bases. The CDR3 totals 13 residues. The CDR3 sequence: CASTNRWSNTIYF. As DNA, the CDR3 is TGTGCCAGCACTAACCGTTGGTCTAACACCATATATTTT. The full variable domain, its missing parts supplied by reference TRBV7-2 and TRBJ1-3, is GAGVSQSPSNKVTEKGKDVELRCDPISGHTALYWYRQSLGQGLEFLIYFQGNSAPDKSGLPSDRFSAERTGGSVSTLTIQRTQQEDSAVYLCASTNRWSNTIYFGEGSWLTVV.

The V and J genes are TRBV20-1 and TRBJ1-4; no definite D call. Trimming removed 0 bases from V and 3 bases from J, with 11 bases in between. The CDR3 loop spans 15 amino acids. CDR1 and CDR2 (germline): DFQATT, SNEGSKA (reference sequence). CDR3 DNA sequence: TGCAGTGCTAGAGATCCGGGTGAAGCTAATGAAAAACTGTTTTTT. This sequence encodes CSARDPGEANEKLFF.

The table lists this clonotype with a few counts. The DNA of the CDR3 is TGTGCCAGCGAGGACAGTGGGGAGACCCAGTACTTC. It encodes CASEDSGETQYF. The chain combines TRBV10-3 with TRBJ2-5, with TRBD1 as a possible D gene (6 bases). CDR1 and CDR2 from the germline V gene are ENHRY and SYGVKD. CDR3 length: 12 amino acids. Trimming shortened V by 10 bases and J by 5 bases, and 14 bases separated the two germline ends.

The V call is TRBV7-9, the J call TRBJ2-4, with TRBD1 as a possible D gene (6 bases). This CDR3 spans 15 amino acids. Germline assignment: CDR1 SEHNR and CDR2 FQNEAQ (reference sequence). The V end lost 1 base, the J end lost 13 bases, and 20 bases lay between the germline ends. The CDR3: CASSLGSSARGEQYF. The CDR3 DNA reads TGTGCCAGCAGCTTAGGTAGTAGCGCCAGGGGCGAACAGTACTTC.

The chain recombines TRBV9 with TRBJ1-4; D is unclear. The CDR3 loop spans 15 amino acids. Trimming took off 0 bases at V and 5 bases at J, with 11 bases between the two ends. In germline, CDR1 is SGDLS, CDR2 YYNGEE. The DNA for the CDR3 is TGTGCCAGCAGCGTAGAAGGGCGGTTGAATGAAAAACTGTTTTTT. Translation gives CASSVEGRLNEKLFF.

This chain uses TRBV5-8 with TRBJ2-1, with 8 bases lining up with TRBD2. Germline V gene sequence: CDR1 SGHTS, CDR2 YDEGEE. The CDR3 is 15 residues long. V lost 4 bases to trimming and J lost 4 bases; unmatched junction nucleotides: 7. CDR3 residues: CASSPELAAYNEQFF. Here the CDR3 DNA reads TGTGCCAGCAGCCCTGAACTAGCGGCATACAATGAGCAGTTCTTC.

This clonotype occurred many times. The chain employs TRBV6-5 and TRBJ1-2, with 8 bases identical to TRBD1. Trimming at V came to 1 base and at J to 4 bases, leaving 5 bases not matched to a gene. The CDR3 runs to 15 residues. Per the germline V gene, CDR1 is MNHEY and CDR2 is SVGAGI. The DNA of the CDR3 is TGTGCCAGCAGTTACTATGACAGGGGAGGCTATGGCTACACCTTC. It translates to CASSYYDRGGYGYTF.

The chain carries TRBV9 and TRBJ2-1, with 8 bases aligning to TRBD1. V was clipped by 3 bases and J by 6 bases; unmatched bases: 5. The CDR3 runs 14 residues. Germline CDR1 and CDR2: SGDLS and YYNGEE. Here the CDR3 reads CASSDGQGRNEQFF. The CDR3 bases are TGTGCCAGCAGCGACGGACAGGGCCGCAATGAGCAGTTCTTC.

This clonotype was found many times. The chain combines TRBV7-8 with TRBJ1-5; TRBD1 matches 7 bases. In germline, CDR1 is SGHVS, CDR2 FQNEAQ. The CDR3 consists of 14 residues. After removal of 6 bases from V and 6 bases from J, the junction contained 8 bases not matched to a gene. The CDR3 spells CASSPRQGAQPQHF. The CDR3 coding sequence is TGTGCCAGCAGTCCAAGACAGGGTGCTCAGCCCCAGCATTTT.

This clonotype appeared many times. The chain's CDR3 is CASSPTGNTIYF. In nucleotides, the CDR3 is TGTGCCAGCAGCCCTACAGGAAACACCATATATTTT. V is TRBV7-6 and J is TRBJ1-3, with D uncertain. CDR1 and CDR2 (germline): SGHVS, FNYEAQ. The CDR3 is made up of 12 amino acids. V was trimmed by 5 bases and J by 4 bases, leaving 6 bases between them.

There are many counts of this clonotype. The rearrangement links TRBV2 to TRBJ1-5; no reliable D call. V was cut by 8 bases and J by 1 base, with 3 bases left in between. The CDR3 is 11 amino acids. Per germline, CDR1 SNHLY and CDR2 FYNNEI. The CDR3 here is CASQSNQPQHF. CDR3 bases: TGTGCCAGCCAAAGCAATCAGCCCCAGCATTTT.

The J gene is TRBJ2-7, the V gene TRBV19, with 12 bases matching TRBD2. CDR1 and CDR2 (germline): LNHDA, SQIVND (reference sequence). The trim removed 5 bases at V and 4 bases at J, leaving 6 bases unmatched. CDR3 length: 15 amino acids. The CDR3 bases are TGTGCCAGTAGTTCCAGGACTAGCGGGGCATACGAGCAGTACTTC. Translation: CASSSRTSGAYEQYF.

This clonotype has ten or more counts. The chain recombines TRBV7-6 with TRBJ1-1; 9 bases map to TRBD1. This CDR3 comprises 14 residues. V was clipped by 5 bases and J by 5 bases; unmatched bases: 6. Germline V gene sequence: CDR1 SGHVS, CDR2 FNYEAQ. CDR3 nucleotide sequence: TGTGCCAGCAGCGCGGGACAGGGAGAAACTGAAGCTTTCTTT. It specifies CASSAGQGETEAFF.

The chain employs TRBV7-9 and TRBJ2-1; D gene uncertain. V lost 3 bases to trimming and J lost 6 bases, with 6 bases between them. This CDR3 spans 12 amino acids. Germline CDR1 SEHNR, CDR2 FQNEAQ (reference sequence). The CDR3 DNA is TGTGCCAGCAGCTTGCCTTCCAATGAGCAGTTCTTC. It codes for CASSLPSNEQFF.

The chain has TRBV4-1 and TRBJ2-2; TRBD2 is a possible D gene (7 bases). The CDR3 covers 15 residues. Germline CDR1 MGHRA, CDR2 YSYEKL. V was clipped by 4 bases and J by 5 bases, with 14 bases between them. The CDR3 nucleotides read TGCGCCAGCAGCCCTGTGGGGGGGCAAACCGGGGAGCTGTTTTTT. Its protein is CASSPVGGQTGELFF.

This clonotype was counted only a few times. The V and J genes are TRBV28 and TRBJ2-1, with 8 bases identical to TRBD2. V was clipped by 3 bases and J by 6 bases; unmatched bases: 4. Per the germline V gene, CDR1 is MDHEN and CDR2 is SYDVKM. CDR3 size: 14 residues. In DNA, the CDR3 is TGTGCCAGCAGTTTCCCCGGGGGGGCCAATGAGCAGTTCTTC. This translates into CASSFPGGANEQFF.

This chain links TRBV2 with TRBJ1-1; D gene unclear. V lost 5 bases and J 8 bases, leaving 6 bases between the germline ends. This CDR3 spans 10 amino acids. Germline CDR1 and CDR2: SNHLY and FYNNEI. In DNA form, the CDR3 reads TGTGCCAGCAGTAGGAACGAAGCTTTCTTT. This codes for CASSRNEAFF.

The chain is built from TRBV7-3 and TRBJ2-3; TRBD1 agrees at 7 bases. Germline V lookup: CDR1 SGHTA, CDR2 FQGTGA. V lost 3 bases to trimming and J lost 2 bases; unmatched junction nucleotides: 5. CDR3 length: 15 amino acids. CDR3 residues: CASSFTGDPTDTQYF. For the CDR3, the DNA is TGTGCCAGCAGCTTCACAGGGGATCCCACAGATACGCAGTATTTT.

The rearrangement joins TRBV12-5 to TRBJ1-1; D might be TRBD1 (6 bases). The CDR3 spans 15 residues. Per germline, CDR1 LGHNT and CDR2 FRNRAP. The ends were cut back, 3 bases at V and 2 bases at J, with 13 bases in the middle. This CDR3 reads CASGLETGSNTEAFF. The CDR3 nucleotides are TGTGCTAGTGGTTTAGAAACAGGGAGTAACACTGAAGCTTTCTTT.

This clonotype showed up many times. This chain joins TRBV12-3 or TRBV12-4 and TRBJ1-1; D gene uncertain. V was shortened by 6 bases and J by 1 base, with 9 bases between the two germline ends. The CDR3 runs to 13 residues. CDR3 sequence (DNA): TGTGCCAGCAGCTCGACGAGGAACACTGAAGCTTTCTTT. Its translation is CASSSTRNTEAFF.